The source of this T cell receptor (beta chain) is a study of blood T cell repertoires in COVID-19. Study-wide context: From the United States, Italy and Spain came samples of acute and convalescent COVID-19.

This table comes from immunoSEQ multiplex PCR, and its TCRdb copy is limited to in-frame clones, with some not included. The data hold roughly 220,000 clones, with 80% to 85% observed a single time. V gave up 1 base and J gave up 0 bases; unmatched junction bases: 4. The CDR3 consists of 16 residues. The germline V gene has CDR1 SGDLS and CDR2 YYNGEE. The chain recombines TRBV9 with TRBJ1-2, with TRBD1 matching over 9 bases. Material: peripheral blood. The sequence was collected from a woman aged 55-70 years with acute or convalescent COVID-19. CDR3 sequence reads: CASSVTGGPSNYGYTF. For the CDR3, the DNA is TGTGCCAGCAGCGTAACAGGGGGCCCTTCTAACTATGGCTACACCTTC.